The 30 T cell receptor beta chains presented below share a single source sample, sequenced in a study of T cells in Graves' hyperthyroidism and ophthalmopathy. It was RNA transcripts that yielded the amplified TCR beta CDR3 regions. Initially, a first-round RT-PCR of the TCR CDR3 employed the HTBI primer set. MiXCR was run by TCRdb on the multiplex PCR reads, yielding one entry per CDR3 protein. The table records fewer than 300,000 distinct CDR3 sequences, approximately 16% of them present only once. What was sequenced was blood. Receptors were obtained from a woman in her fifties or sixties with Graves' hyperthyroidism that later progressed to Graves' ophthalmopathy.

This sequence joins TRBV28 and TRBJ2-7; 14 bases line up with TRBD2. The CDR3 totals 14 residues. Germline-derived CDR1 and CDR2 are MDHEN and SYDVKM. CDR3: CALGGLAGGSEQYF. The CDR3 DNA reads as TGTGCACTGGGAGGACTAGCGGGAGGATCCGAGCAGTACTTC.

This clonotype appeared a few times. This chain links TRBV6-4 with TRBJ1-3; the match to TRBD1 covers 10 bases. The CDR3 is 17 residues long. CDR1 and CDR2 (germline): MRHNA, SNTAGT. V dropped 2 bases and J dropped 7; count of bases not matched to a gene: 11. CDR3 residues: CASSDTTVRGQGNTIYF. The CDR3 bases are TGTGCCAGCAGTGACACCACAGTAAGGGGACAGGGGAACACCATATATTTT.

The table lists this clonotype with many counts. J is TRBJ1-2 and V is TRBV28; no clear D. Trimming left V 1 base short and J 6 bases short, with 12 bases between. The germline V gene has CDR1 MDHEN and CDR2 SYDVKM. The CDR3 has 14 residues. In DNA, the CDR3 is TGTGCCAGCAGTTTATCCCCGGCAGGAAATGGCTACACCTTC. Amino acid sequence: CASSLSPAGNGYTF.

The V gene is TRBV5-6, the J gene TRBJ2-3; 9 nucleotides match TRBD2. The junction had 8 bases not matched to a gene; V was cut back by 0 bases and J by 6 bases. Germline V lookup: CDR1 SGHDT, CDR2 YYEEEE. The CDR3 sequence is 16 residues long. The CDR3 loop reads CASSLETSGSRDTQYF. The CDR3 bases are TGTGCCAGCAGCTTGGAAACTAGCGGGTCGCGTGATACGCAGTATTTT.

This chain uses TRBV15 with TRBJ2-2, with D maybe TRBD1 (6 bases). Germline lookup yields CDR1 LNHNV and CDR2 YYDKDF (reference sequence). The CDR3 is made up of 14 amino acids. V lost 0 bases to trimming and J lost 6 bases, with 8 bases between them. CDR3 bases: TGTGCCACCAGCAGAGACAGGGGTTCCGGGGAGCTGTTTTTT. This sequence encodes CATSRDRGSGELFF. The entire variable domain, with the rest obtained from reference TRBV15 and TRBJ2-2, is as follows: DAMVIQNPRYQVTQFGKPVTLSCSQTLNHNVMYWYQQKSSQAPKLLFHYYDKDFNNEADTPDNFQSRRPNTSFCFLDIRSPGLGDTAMYLCATSRDRGSGELFFGEGSRLTVL.

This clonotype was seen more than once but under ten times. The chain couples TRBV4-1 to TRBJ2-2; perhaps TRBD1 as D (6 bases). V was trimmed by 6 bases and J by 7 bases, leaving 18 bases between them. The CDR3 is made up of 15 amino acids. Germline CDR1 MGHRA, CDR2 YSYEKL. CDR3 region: CASRLGQTRHGELFF. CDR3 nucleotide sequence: TGCGCCAGCAGACTCGGACAGACCCGGCACGGGGAGCTGTTTTTT.

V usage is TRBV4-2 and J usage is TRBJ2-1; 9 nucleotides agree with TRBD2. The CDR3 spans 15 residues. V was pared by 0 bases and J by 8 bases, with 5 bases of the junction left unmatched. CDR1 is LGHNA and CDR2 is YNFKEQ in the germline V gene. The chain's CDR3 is CASSQDLAGPHEQFF. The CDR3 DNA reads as TGTGCCAGCAGCCAAGATCTAGCGGGACCCCATGAGCAGTTCTTC.

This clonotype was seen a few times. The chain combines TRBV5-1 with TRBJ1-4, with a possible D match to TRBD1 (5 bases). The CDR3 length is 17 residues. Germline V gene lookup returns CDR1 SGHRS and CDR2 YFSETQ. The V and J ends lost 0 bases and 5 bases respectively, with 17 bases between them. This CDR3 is CASSLAGTGAYNEKLFF. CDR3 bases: TGCGCCAGCAGCTTGGCCGGTACCGGGGCTTACAATGAAAAACTGTTTTTT.

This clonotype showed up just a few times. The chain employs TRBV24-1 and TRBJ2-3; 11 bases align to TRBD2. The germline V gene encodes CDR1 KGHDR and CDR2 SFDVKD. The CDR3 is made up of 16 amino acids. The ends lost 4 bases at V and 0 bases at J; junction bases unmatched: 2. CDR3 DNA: TGTGCCACCAGTGACACTAGCGGGAGTAGCACAGATACGCAGTATTTT. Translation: CATSDTSGSSTDTQYF.

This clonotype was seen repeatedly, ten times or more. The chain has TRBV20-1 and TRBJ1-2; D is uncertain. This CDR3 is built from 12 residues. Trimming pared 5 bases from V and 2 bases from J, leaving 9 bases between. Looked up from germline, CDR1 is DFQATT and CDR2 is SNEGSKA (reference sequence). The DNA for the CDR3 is TGCAGTGCTTCCGGGTCCAACTATGGCTACACCTTC. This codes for CSASGSNYGYTF.

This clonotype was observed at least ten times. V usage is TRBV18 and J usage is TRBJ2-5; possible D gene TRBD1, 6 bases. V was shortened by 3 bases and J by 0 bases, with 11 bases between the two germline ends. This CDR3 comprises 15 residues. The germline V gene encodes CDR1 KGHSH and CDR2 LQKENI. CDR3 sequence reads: CASSPLQGYQETQYF. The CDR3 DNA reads TGTGCCAGCTCACCGCTACAGGGATACCAAGAGACCCAGTACTTC.

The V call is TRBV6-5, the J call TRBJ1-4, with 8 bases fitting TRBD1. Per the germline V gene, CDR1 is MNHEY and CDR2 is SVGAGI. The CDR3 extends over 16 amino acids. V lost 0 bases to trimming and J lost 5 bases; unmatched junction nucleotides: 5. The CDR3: CASSYSRQGRNEKLFF. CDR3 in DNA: TGTGCCAGCAGTTACTCGAGACAGGGGCGGAATGAAAAACTGTTTTTT.

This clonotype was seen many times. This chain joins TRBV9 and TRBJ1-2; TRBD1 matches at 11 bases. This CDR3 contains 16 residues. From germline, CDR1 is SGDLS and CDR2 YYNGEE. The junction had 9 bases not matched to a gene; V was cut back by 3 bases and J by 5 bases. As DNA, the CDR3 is TGTGCCAGCAGCGGAGGACAGGGGGCCTTTTTGTATGGCTACACCTTC. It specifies CASSGGQGAFLYGYTF.

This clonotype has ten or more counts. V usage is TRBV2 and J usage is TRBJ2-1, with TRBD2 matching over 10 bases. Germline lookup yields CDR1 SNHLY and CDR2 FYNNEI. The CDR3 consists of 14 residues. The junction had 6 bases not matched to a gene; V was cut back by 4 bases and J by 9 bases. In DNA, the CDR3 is TGTGCCAGCAGTGTTACCCGGACTAGCGGTGAGCAGTTCTTC. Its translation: CASSVTRTSGEQFF.

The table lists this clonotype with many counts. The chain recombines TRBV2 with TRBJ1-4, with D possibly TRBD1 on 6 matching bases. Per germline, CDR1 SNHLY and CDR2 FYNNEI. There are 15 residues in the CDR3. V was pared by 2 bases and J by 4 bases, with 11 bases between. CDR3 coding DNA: TGTGCCAGCAGTGAACCCGCCAGGGGTAATGAAAAACTGTTTTTT. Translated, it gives CASSEPARGNEKLFF.

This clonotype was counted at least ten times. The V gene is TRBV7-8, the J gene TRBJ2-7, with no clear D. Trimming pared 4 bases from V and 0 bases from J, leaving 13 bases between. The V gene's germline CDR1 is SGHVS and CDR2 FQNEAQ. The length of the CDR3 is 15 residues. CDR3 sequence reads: CASSYLLDTSYEQYF. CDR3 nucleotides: TGTGCCAGCAGCTACTTGCTTGATACCTCCTACGAGCAGTACTTC.

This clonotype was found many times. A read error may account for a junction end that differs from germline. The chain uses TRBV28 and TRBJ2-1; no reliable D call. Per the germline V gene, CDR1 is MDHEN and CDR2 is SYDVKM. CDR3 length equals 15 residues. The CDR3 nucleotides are TGTGCCAGCAGTTTTTCCTTCCCGGATCTAAATGGGCAGTTCTTC. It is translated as CASSFSFPDLNGQFF.

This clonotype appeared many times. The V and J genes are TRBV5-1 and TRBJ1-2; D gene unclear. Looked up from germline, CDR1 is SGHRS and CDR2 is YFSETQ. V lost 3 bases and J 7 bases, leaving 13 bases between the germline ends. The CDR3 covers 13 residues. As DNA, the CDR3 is TGCGCCAGCAGCTCGGCCGATCCGCGTGGCTACACCTTC. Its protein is CASSSADPRGYTF. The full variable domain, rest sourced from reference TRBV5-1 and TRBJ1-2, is KAGVTQTPRYLIKTRGQQVTLSCSPISGHRSVSWYQQTPGQGLQFLFEYFSETQRNKGNFPGRFSGRQFSNSRSEMNVSTLELGDSALYLCASSSADPRGYTFGSGTRLTVV.

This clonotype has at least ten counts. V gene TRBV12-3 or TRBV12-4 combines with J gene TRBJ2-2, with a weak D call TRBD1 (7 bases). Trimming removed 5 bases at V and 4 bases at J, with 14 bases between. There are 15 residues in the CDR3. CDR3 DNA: TGTGCCAGCAGTCGACAGGGAGCGGGCACCGGGGAGCTGTTTTTT. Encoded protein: CASSRQGAGTGELFF.

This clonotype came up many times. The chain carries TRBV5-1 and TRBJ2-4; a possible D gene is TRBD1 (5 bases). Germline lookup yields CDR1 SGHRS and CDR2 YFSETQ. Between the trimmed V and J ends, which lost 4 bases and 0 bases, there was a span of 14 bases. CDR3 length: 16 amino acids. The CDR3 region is CASSPETALAKNIQYF. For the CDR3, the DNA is TGCGCCAGCAGCCCCGAGACAGCTTTAGCCAAAAACATTCAGTACTTC.

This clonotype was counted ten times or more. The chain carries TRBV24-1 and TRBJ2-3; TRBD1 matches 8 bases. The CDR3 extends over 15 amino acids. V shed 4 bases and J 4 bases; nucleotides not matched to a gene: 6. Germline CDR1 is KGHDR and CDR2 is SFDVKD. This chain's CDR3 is CATSDPRQGSDTQYF. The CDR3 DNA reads TGTGCCACCAGTGACCCCCGACAGGGGTCAGATACGCAGTATTTT.

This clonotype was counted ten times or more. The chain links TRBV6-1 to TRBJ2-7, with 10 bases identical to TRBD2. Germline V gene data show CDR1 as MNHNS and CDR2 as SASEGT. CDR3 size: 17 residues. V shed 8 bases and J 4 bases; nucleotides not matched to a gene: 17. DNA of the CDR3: TGTGCCAGCCGTCGGGGACTAGCGTCCCAATCGGGTTACGAGCAGTACTTC. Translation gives CASRRGLASQSGYEQYF.

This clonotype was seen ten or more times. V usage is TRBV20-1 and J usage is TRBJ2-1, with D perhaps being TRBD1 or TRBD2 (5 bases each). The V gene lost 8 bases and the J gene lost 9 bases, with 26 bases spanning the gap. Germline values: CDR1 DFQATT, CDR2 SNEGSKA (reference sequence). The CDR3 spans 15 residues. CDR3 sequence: CSRIRPGPFAGEQFF. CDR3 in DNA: TGCAGTAGGATCCGTCCGGGGCCTTTCGCGGGTGAGCAGTTCTTC.

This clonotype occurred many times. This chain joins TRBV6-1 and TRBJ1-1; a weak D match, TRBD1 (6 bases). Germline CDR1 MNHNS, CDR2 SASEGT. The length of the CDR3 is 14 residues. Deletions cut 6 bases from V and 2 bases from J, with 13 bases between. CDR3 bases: TGTGCCAGCAGGATAGGGGACACCAACACTGAAGCTTTCTTT. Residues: CASRIGDTNTEAFF.

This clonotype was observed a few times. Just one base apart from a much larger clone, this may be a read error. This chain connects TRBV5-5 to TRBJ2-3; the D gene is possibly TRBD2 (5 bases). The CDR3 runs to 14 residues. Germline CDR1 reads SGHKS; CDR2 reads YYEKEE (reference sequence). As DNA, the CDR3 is TGTGCCAGCAGCTTGGTAGAGGGAGCAGATGCGCAGTATTTT. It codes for CASSLVEGADAQYF.

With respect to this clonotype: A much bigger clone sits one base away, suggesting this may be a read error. The CDR3 region has the DNA TGTGCCAGCGCCTGGGGGGGTCGGACTGAAGCTTTCTTT. Translating it yields CASAWGGRTEAFF. This sequence joins TRBV11-2 and TRBJ1-1, with D tentatively TRBD1 (5 bases). Germline-derived CDR1 and CDR2 are SGHAT and FQNNGV. V was cut by 8 bases and J by 5 bases, with 15 bases left in between. There are 13 residues in the CDR3.

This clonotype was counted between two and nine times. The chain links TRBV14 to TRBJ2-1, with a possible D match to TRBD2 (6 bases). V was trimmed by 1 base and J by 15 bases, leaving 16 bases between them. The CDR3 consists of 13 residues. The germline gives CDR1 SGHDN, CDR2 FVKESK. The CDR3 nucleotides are TGTGCCAGCAGCCAAGTCCCGAGGACTAACCTGTTCTTC. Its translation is CASSQVPRTNLFF.

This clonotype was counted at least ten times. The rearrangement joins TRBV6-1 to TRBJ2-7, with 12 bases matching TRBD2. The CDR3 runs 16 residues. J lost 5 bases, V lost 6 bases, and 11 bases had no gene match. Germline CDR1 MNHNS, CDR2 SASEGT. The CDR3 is CASSPTRLAGVDEQYF. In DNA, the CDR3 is TGTGCCAGCAGCCCTACTCGACTAGCGGGAGTTGACGAGCAGTACTTC.

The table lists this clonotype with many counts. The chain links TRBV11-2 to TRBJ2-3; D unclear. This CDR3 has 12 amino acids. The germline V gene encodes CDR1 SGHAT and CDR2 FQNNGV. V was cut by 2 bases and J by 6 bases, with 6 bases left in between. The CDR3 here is CASSLYPDTQYF. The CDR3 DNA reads TGTGCCAGCAGCTTATACCCCGATACGCAGTATTTT.

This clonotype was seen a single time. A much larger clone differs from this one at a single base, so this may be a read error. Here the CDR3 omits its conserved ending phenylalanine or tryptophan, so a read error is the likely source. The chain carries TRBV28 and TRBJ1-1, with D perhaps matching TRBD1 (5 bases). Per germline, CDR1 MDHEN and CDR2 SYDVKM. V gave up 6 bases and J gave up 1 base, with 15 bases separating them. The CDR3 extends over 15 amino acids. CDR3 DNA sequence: TGTGCCAGCAGCATTTGGACAACCCCGAACACTGAAGCTTTCCTT. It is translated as CASSIWTTPNTEAFL.